The T cell receptor beta chain under discussion was sequenced for a study of response to subunit inactivated influenza vaccine. The CDR3 is 15 residues long. Trimming pared 5 bases from V and 4 bases from J, leaving 16 bases between. CDR1 and CDR2 (germline): MNHNS, SASEGT. A word on this clonotype: What it binds is unknown.

TCRdb passed the RT-PCR reads through MiXCR, listing each CDR3 protein once. The table records roughly 160,000 distinct CDR3 sequences, about 11% of them present only once. Study findings and constraints: Authors suggested few new T cells are recruited by each seasonal influenza vaccination.

The chain uses TRBV6-1 and TRBJ2-3; D perhaps matches TRBD2 (7 bases). The material was non-naive T cells sorted from PBMCs, obtained roughly 47 days after vaccination. The TCR comes from a man aged 50 or older who received an inactivated influenza vaccine. The CDR3 DNA sequence: TGTGCCAGCAGTAAAGGGGGGGGGCGGGCAGATACGCAGTATTTT. Amino acid sequence: CASSKGGGRADTQYF.